This T cell receptor beta chain comes out of a study of blood T cells in healthy people across ages. Findings of the study overall: The study found TCR beta diversity correlated strongly with naive T cell percentage.

PCR was performed a second time for 7 to 11 cycles using a sample-barcoded 5' primer and a J-beta primer mix. Each of the cDNA molecules was tagged by a template-switch adaptor with 12 random nucleotides. A single record per CDR3 protein comes from TCRdb applying MiXCR to the 5' RACE reads. Altogether 500,000 to 700,000 distinct CDR3 sequences are present, under 30% being singletons, with the ten largest covering 15% to 18%. Germline trimming cut 5 bases from V and 7 bases from J; bases unmatched to any gene: 14. This CDR3 spans 16 amino acids. Germline V gene data show CDR1 as SGHTA and CDR2 as FQGNSA. Each donor's blood draw was roughly 9.8 milliliters of peripheral blood. With respect to this clonotype: Its antigen is not known.

The genes are TRBV7-2 and TRBJ2-7; TRBD2 matches 10 bases. Sequencing used blood. The receptor's source is an elderly woman in good health. CDR3 sequence: CASSPEASGGHPEQYF. For the CDR3, the DNA is TGTGCCAGCAGCCCAGAGGCTAGCGGGGGCCATCCTGAGCAGTACTTC.